The rows below give T cell receptor beta chains drawn from one sample of a study of human T cells and chemical hapten exposure. TCRdb processed the RACE reads anew with MiXCR; each CDR3 protein has one entry. The profile shows over 300,000 distinct CDR3 sequences, about 5.1% of them singletons. The source material was whole blood, sampled in connection with sensitization to the hapten diphenylcyclopropenone (DPC). The receptors stem from a woman aged 45 to 65 with alopecia areata. Some clones in this sample may be carry-over from other donors' samples. Both conserved end residues are part of each CDR3. The order of the fields is J gene, V gene, D gene, clone size, CDR3 DNA, CDR3 protein. A D gene is named only where the DNA matches it firmly. Not every row has a clone size; where given, it reads once, few, many or a size class.

J gene: TRBJ2-7; V gene: TRBV23-1; D gene: -; clone size: many; CDR3 DNA: TGCGCCAGCACCCGACAGACCCCACCGCCTTACGAGCAGTACTTC; CDR3 protein: CASTRQTPPPYEQYF
J gene: TRBJ2-5; V gene: TRBV7-2; D gene: TRBD2; clone size: few; CDR3 DNA: TGTGCCAGCAGCTCGGGACTAGCGGACAAAGAGACCCAGTACTTC; CDR3 protein: CASSSGLADKETQYF
J gene: TRBJ1-1; V gene: TRBV12-3/TRBV12-4; D gene: -; clone size: few; CDR3 DNA: TGTGCCAGCAGTTTAGCGCTAAGGACGGGGGACACTGAAGCTTTCTTT; CDR3 protein: CASSLALRTGDTEAFF
J gene: TRBJ2-3; V gene: TRBV5-4; D gene: TRBD1; clone size: many; CDR3 DNA: TGTGCCAGCAGCAAACCGGGACAGGTAACAGATACGCAGTATTTT; CDR3 protein: CASSKPGQVTDTQYF
J gene: TRBJ2-5; V gene: TRBV10-1; D gene: TRBD2; clone size: -; CDR3 DNA: TGCGCCAGCAGTGAACTAGCGGGAGTAGAGACCCAGTACTTC; CDR3 protein: CASSELAGVETQYF
J gene: TRBJ2-3; V gene: TRBV20-1; D gene: TRBD2; clone size: many; CDR3 DNA: TGCAGTGCTAGAGGGACTAGCGGGAAGGGAGATACGCAGTATTTT; CDR3 protein: CSARGTSGKGDTQYF
J gene: TRBJ2-3; V gene: TRBV5-4; D gene: TRBD2; clone size: many; CDR3 DNA: TGTGCCAGCAGTTTTAGCGGGACTAGCACAGATACGCAGTATTTT; CDR3 protein: CASSFSGTSTDTQYF
J gene: TRBJ2-7; V gene: TRBV7-9; D gene: -; clone size: -; CDR3 DNA: TGTGCCAGCAGCTTGGACCATAAGAACTACGAGCAGTACTTC; CDR3 protein: CASSLDHKNYEQYF
J gene: TRBJ1-5; V gene: TRBV28; D gene: -; clone size: many; CDR3 DNA: TGTGCCAGCAGTTTCCCTGGGACCATAGGCAATCAGCCCCAGCATTTT; CDR3 protein: CASSFPGTIGNQPQHF
J gene: TRBJ2-3; V gene: TRBV24-1; D gene: -; clone size: -; CDR3 DNA: TGTGCCACCACCCTCACAGATACGCAGTATTTT; CDR3 protein: CATTLTDTQYF
J gene: TRBJ2-5; V gene: TRBV6-1; D gene: TRBD2; clone size: -; CDR3 DNA: TGTGCCAGCAGTCCAGCGGGACTAGCGGGGGGGGGTGAGACCCAGTACTTC; CDR3 protein: CASSPAGLAGGGETQYF
J gene: TRBJ2-7; V gene: TRBV20-1; D gene: TRBD1; clone size: -; CDR3 DNA: TGCAGTGCTAGACTTCCGGACAGGGGATACGAGCAGTACTTC; CDR3 protein: CSARLPDRGYEQYF
J gene: TRBJ1-5; V gene: TRBV24-1; D gene: -; clone size: few; CDR3 DNA: TGTGCCACCAGTGAATCGGGAACAAGCAATCAGCCCCAGCATTTT; CDR3 protein: CATSESGTSNQPQHF
J gene: TRBJ1-5; V gene: TRBV6-2/TRBV6-3; D gene: -; clone size: many; CDR3 DNA: TGTGCCAGCAGTTACTCGAAGTTCGGCAATCAGCCCCAGCATTTT; CDR3 protein: CASSYSKFGNQPQHF
J gene: TRBJ2-3; V gene: TRBV29-1; D gene: TRBD2; clone size: many; CDR3 DNA: TGCAGCGTCGAAGGACTAGCGGGACTCACAGATACGCAGTATTTT; CDR3 protein: CSVEGLAGLTDTQYF
J gene: TRBJ1-5; V gene: TRBV6-1; D gene: -; clone size: many; CDR3 DNA: TGTGCCAGCAGTGAAGGGACGCCCTACCAGCCCCAGCATTTT; CDR3 protein: CASSEGTPYQPQHF
J gene: TRBJ1-2; V gene: TRBV7-2; D gene: -; clone size: few; CDR3 DNA: TGTGCCAGCAGCTTACGCAGGCATACCTTCAAAAAGGCCTTTGGCTACACCTTC; CDR3 protein: CASSLRRHTFKKAFGYTF
J gene: TRBJ1-1; V gene: TRBV6-5; D gene: -; clone size: -; CDR3 DNA: TGTGCCAGCAGTTACCGAACAGGGACAATGAACACTGAAGCTTTCTTT; CDR3 protein: CASSYRTGTMNTEAFF
J gene: TRBJ2-2; V gene: TRBV20-1; D gene: -; clone size: -; CDR3 DNA: TGCAGTGCACCGGGAGTGGGCACCGGGGAGCTGTTTTTT; CDR3 protein: CSAPGVGTGELFF
J gene: TRBJ2-3; V gene: TRBV20-1; D gene: -; clone size: many; CDR3 DNA: TGCAGTGCTAGAGCATCGAGGGCTAGCACAGATACGCAGTATTTT; CDR3 protein: CSARASRASTDTQYF
J gene: TRBJ2-3; V gene: TRBV29-1; D gene: -; clone size: few; CDR3 DNA: TGCAGCGTTGGGGGCCCAGATACGCAGTATTTT; CDR3 protein: CSVGGPDTQYF
J gene: TRBJ2-3; V gene: TRBV6-1; D gene: TRBD1; clone size: many; CDR3 DNA: TGTGCCAGCAGGAACAGGGGCAGCACAGATACGCAGTATTTT; CDR3 protein: CASRNRGSTDTQYF
J gene: TRBJ2-3; V gene: TRBV27; D gene: -; clone size: few; CDR3 DNA: TGTGCCAGCAGTTATCCGGGATCAGCAGATACGCAGTATTTT; CDR3 protein: CASSYPGSADTQYF
J gene: TRBJ2-3; V gene: TRBV3-1; D gene: TRBD1; clone size: -; CDR3 DNA: TGTGCCAGCAGCCAAGATGGCACAGGGGTCACAGATACGCAGTATTTT; CDR3 protein: CASSQDGTGVTDTQYF
J gene: TRBJ1-1; V gene: TRBV7-9; D gene: -; clone size: many; CDR3 DNA: TGTGCCAGCAGTTTTGGTACTTCTAGAAACACTGAAGCTTTCTTT; CDR3 protein: CASSFGTSRNTEAFF
J gene: TRBJ2-3; V gene: TRBV7-6; D gene: TRBD2; clone size: many; CDR3 DNA: TGTGCCAGCAGCTTAGGACTAGCGGTAAACACAGATACGCAGTATTTT; CDR3 protein: CASSLGLAVNTDTQYF
J gene: TRBJ1-3; V gene: TRBV3-1; D gene: -; clone size: -; CDR3 DNA: TGTGCCAGCAGCCAAGGGAATTCTAACTCTGGAAACACCATATATTTT; CDR3 protein: CASSQGNSNSGNTIYF
J gene: TRBJ1-1; V gene: TRBV6-1; D gene: -; clone size: many; CDR3 DNA: TGTGCCGGCGGAGGGGACAACATGAACACTGAAGCTTTCTTT; CDR3 protein: CAGGGDNMNTEAFF
J gene: TRBJ1-6; V gene: TRBV28; D gene: -; clone size: many; CDR3 DNA: TGTGCCAGCAGTTTAGGGGCCGATAATTCACCCCTCCACTTT; CDR3 protein: CASSLGADNSPLHF
J gene: TRBJ1-5; V gene: TRBV4-1; D gene: TRBD1; clone size: -; CDR3 DNA: TGCGCCAGCAGCCAAGATTTAGGACAGGGGATCGGCAATCAGCCCCAGCATTTT; CDR3 protein: CASSQDLGQGIGNQPQHF
J gene: TRBJ2-5; V gene: TRBV12-3/TRBV12-4; D gene: -; clone size: -; CDR3 DNA: TGTGCCAGCAGTTTGGGCTTAGTCGTAGAGACCCAGTACTTC; CDR3 protein: CASSLGLVVETQYF
J gene: TRBJ1-1; V gene: TRBV5-6; D gene: -; clone size: many; CDR3 DNA: TGTGCCAGCAACGAGAAGGGAGAAGCTTTCTTT; CDR3 protein: CASNEKGEAFF
J gene: TRBJ1-2; V gene: TRBV5-1; D gene: -; clone size: -; CDR3 DNA: TGCGCCAGCAGCGTGGACGGGACTAACTATGGCTACACCTTC; CDR3 protein: CASSVDGTNYGYTF
J gene: TRBJ2-5; V gene: TRBV5-1; D gene: -; clone size: -; CDR3 DNA: TGCGCCAGCAGCTTGTTCGGCAGGGGGGAAGAGACCCAGTACTTC; CDR3 protein: CASSLFGRGEETQYF
J gene: TRBJ1-6; V gene: TRBV7-9; D gene: -; clone size: many; CDR3 DNA: TGTGCCAGCAGCTTAGCGTATAGGGGTTCACCCCTCCACTTT; CDR3 protein: CASSLAYRGSPLHF
J gene: TRBJ1-1; V gene: TRBV7-9; D gene: -; clone size: -; CDR3 DNA: TGTGCCAGCAGCTTAGAAACATCTGAAGCTTTCTTT; CDR3 protein: CASSLETSEAFF
J gene: TRBJ1-5; V gene: TRBV7-2; D gene: -; clone size: -; CDR3 DNA: TGTGCCAGCAGCTTAGCGGCCCAGCCCCAGCATTTT; CDR3 protein: CASSLAAQPQHF
J gene: TRBJ2-7; V gene: TRBV21-1; D gene: -; clone size: many; CDR3 DNA: TGTGCCAGCGGCCGAGCTAGTATCTACGAGCAGTACTTC; CDR3 protein: CASGRASIYEQYF
J gene: TRBJ2-2; V gene: TRBV20-1; D gene: TRBD1; clone size: -; CDR3 DNA: TGCAGTGCTTCAGGGGGCGACACCGGGGAGCTGTTTTTT; CDR3 protein: CSASGGDTGELFF
J gene: TRBJ2-1; V gene: TRBV28; D gene: TRBD1; clone size: few; CDR3 DNA: TGTGCCAGCAAGAGACCTCCGGGACAGGGCTACAATGAGCAGTTCTTC; CDR3 protein: CASKRPPGQGYNEQFF
J gene: TRBJ2-7; V gene: TRBV27; D gene: TRBD2; clone size: many; CDR3 DNA: TGTGCCAGCAGTTCGCCGGGACGGGAGGGCGCCGAGCAGTACTTC; CDR3 protein: CASSSPGREGAEQYF
J gene: TRBJ2-3; V gene: TRBV11-2; D gene: -; clone size: many; CDR3 DNA: TGTGCCAGCAGCTCAGGGGGCACAGATACGCAGTATTTT; CDR3 protein: CASSSGGTDTQYF
J gene: TRBJ1-2; V gene: TRBV11-2; D gene: -; clone size: few; CDR3 DNA: TGTGCCAGCAGCCCATCTCTCTTGGGCTATGGCTACACCTTC; CDR3 protein: CASSPSLLGYGYTF
J gene: TRBJ1-5; V gene: TRBV5-5; D gene: -; clone size: many; CDR3 DNA: TGTGCCAGCAGTTCTGGACTCTTGGACAATCAGCCCCAGCATTTT; CDR3 protein: CASSSGLLDNQPQHF
J gene: TRBJ1-2; V gene: TRBV7-2; D gene: TRBD1; clone size: -; CDR3 DNA: TGTGCCAGCAGCCCCACCGGGACAGGGGGTGGCTACACCTTC; CDR3 protein: CASSPTGTGGGYTF
J gene: TRBJ1-1; V gene: TRBV6-2/TRBV6-3; D gene: -; clone size: few; CDR3 DNA: TGTGCCAGCAGAGTCGACTCGAACACTGAAGCTTTCTTT; CDR3 protein: CASRVDSNTEAFF
J gene: TRBJ1-1; V gene: TRBV6-1; D gene: -; clone size: -; CDR3 DNA: TGTGCCAGCACTCCGTCATTAATGAACACTGAAGCTTTCTTT; CDR3 protein: CASTPSLMNTEAFF
J gene: TRBJ1-2; V gene: TRBV5-1; D gene: -; clone size: many; CDR3 DNA: TGCGCCAGCACCGTGACAGACCCTAACTATGGCTACACCTTC; CDR3 protein: CASTVTDPNYGYTF
J gene: TRBJ1-3; V gene: TRBV7-9; D gene: -; clone size: many; CDR3 DNA: TGTGCCAGCAGCCCGACGGCACCTAAAAACACCATATATTTT; CDR3 protein: CASSPTAPKNTIYF
J gene: TRBJ2-3; V gene: TRBV7-3; D gene: -; clone size: many; CDR3 DNA: TGTGCCAGCAGCTTAAGTGGCTATACGGGGACGCAGTATTTT; CDR3 protein: CASSLSGYTGTQYF
J gene: TRBJ2-5; V gene: TRBV5-6; D gene: -; clone size: many; CDR3 DNA: TGTGCCAGCAGCTTGCCCGGGGGCCACCAAGAGACCCAGTACTTC; CDR3 protein: CASSLPGGHQETQYF
J gene: TRBJ2-3; V gene: TRBV28; D gene: -; clone size: many; CDR3 DNA: TGTGCCAGCAGTCCCCATGACAGCACAGATACGCAGTATTTT; CDR3 protein: CASSPHDSTDTQYF
J gene: TRBJ1-1; V gene: TRBV3-1; D gene: TRBD1; clone size: -; CDR3 DNA: TGTGCCAGCAGGCCAGCCGACAGGGGGACTGAAGCTTTCTTT; CDR3 protein: CASRPADRGTEAFF
J gene: TRBJ2-3; V gene: TRBV6-5; D gene: TRBD2; clone size: -; CDR3 DNA: TGTGCCAGCAGTTGGGTAGCGGGAGGGCCAGATACGCAGTATTTT; CDR3 protein: CASSWVAGGPDTQYF
J gene: TRBJ2-3; V gene: TRBV3-1; D gene: TRBD1; clone size: many; CDR3 DNA: TGTGCCAGCAGCACTGGACAGGGCAACCCTAGCACAGATACGCAGTATTTT; CDR3 protein: CASSTGQGNPSTDTQYF
J gene: TRBJ1-3; V gene: TRBV7-2; D gene: TRBD1; clone size: -; CDR3 DNA: TGTGCCAGCAGCTTAGTGGGACAGGGGACTGGAAACACCATATATTTT; CDR3 protein: CASSLVGQGTGNTIYF
J gene: TRBJ2-2; V gene: TRBV7-2; D gene: TRBD1; clone size: few; CDR3 DNA: TGTGCCAGCAGAAACGGACAGGGGACAGCTCGGAGCACCGGGGAGCTGTTTTTT; CDR3 protein: CASRNGQGTARSTGELFF
J gene: TRBJ2-3; V gene: TRBV27; D gene: -; clone size: many; CDR3 DNA: TGTGCCAGCAGTTCCCTTATTACTAGCACAGATACGCAGTATTTT; CDR3 protein: CASSSLITSTDTQYF
J gene: TRBJ2-6; V gene: TRBV5-5; D gene: -; clone size: many; CDR3 DNA: TGTGCCAGCAGTCGGGAGTCTGGGGCCAACGTCCTGACTTTC; CDR3 protein: CASSRESGANVLTF
J gene: TRBJ2-3; V gene: TRBV7-3; D gene: -; clone size: many; CDR3 DNA: TGTGCCAGCAGCGCGACGGGGAGCACAGATACGCAGTATTTT; CDR3 protein: CASSATGSTDTQYF